This T cell receptor beta chain comes out of a study of blood T cell repertoires in COVID-19. V lost 8 bases, J lost 2 bases, and 9 bases lay in between. CDR3 length: 12 amino acids. Method: immunoSEQ multiplex PCR; TCRdb's copy keeps in-frame clones and lacks some. Of around 470,000 clones listed, roughly 87% are singletons. Source material: PBMCs or T cells enriched from blood (not recorded which). The chain combines TRBV12-3 or TRBV12-4 with TRBJ1-2; D call uncertain. This clonotype was obtained from a man between 18 and 29 years old who had recovered from COVID-19. CDR3 DNA: TGTGCCAGCGTCGCGGGGAACTATGGCTACACCTTC. This encodes CASVAGNYGYTF.